This T cell receptor (beta chain) was obtained from a study of blood T cells in healthy people across ages. Findings and caveats of the study: PBMCs that were unsorted prevented a conclusive naive versus antigen-experienced comparison. For the donors, CMV status was unknown and possibly confounded expanded clonotype changes. Getting older went along with TCR beta diversity per million T cells dropping roughly linearly.

On this clonotype: Its antigen is not known.

The CDR3 spans 15 residues. The germline CDR1 and CDR2 sequences are MDHEN and SYDVKM. Trimming left V 2 bases short and J 5 bases short, with 12 bases between. Alongside a J-beta primer mix, a sample-barcoded 5' primer served in a second PCR lasting roughly 6 to 11 cycles. TCRdb analysed the 5' RACE reads with MiXCR anew, one entry per CDR3 protein. The table has about 800,000 distinct CDR3 sequences, 20% to 30% seen once. The same sample was also studied in work on T cells of mothers and their children.

The sequenced material came from blood. The chain recombines TRBV28 with TRBJ2-2; D might be TRBD2 (7 bases). The sequence came from a boy younger than 18 in good health. CDR3 sequence: CASSLAGARTGELFF. The CDR3, as DNA: TGTGCCAGCAGTTTAGCGGGGGCGCGAACCGGGGAGCTGTTTTTT. The full variable domain, completed using reference TRBV28 and TRBJ2-2, is DVKVTQSSRYLVKRTGEKVFLECVQDMDHENMFWYRQDPGLGLRLIYFSYDVKMKEKGDIPEGYSVSREKKERFSLILESASTNQTSMYLCASSLAGARTGELFFGEGSRLTVL.